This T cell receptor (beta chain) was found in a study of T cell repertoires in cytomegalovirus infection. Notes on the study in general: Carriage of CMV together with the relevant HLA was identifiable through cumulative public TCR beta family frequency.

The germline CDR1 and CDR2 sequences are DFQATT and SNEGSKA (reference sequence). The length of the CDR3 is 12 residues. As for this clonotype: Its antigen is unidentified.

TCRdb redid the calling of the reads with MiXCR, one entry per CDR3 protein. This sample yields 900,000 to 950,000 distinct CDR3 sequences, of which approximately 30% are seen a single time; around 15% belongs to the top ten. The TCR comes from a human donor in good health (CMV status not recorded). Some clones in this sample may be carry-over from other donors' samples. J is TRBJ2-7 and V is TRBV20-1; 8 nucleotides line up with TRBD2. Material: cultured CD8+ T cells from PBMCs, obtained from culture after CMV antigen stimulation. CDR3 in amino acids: CTGGGVLGEQYV. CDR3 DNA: TGCACCGGGGGGGGCGTCCTGGGGGAGCAGTACGTC.